This T cell receptor beta chain was captured by sequencing in a study of cytomegalovirus exposure and HLA in healthy donors. The PCR made use of 60 Vbeta and 13 Jbeta primers. Method: immunoSEQ multiplex PCR; TCRdb's copy keeps in-frame clones and lacks some. The sample holds about 150,000 clones; 70% to 90% are singletons and the top ten take approximately 2.5%. CDR1 and CDR2 (germline): SEHNR, FQNEAQ (reference sequence). Trimming removed 0 bases at V and 6 bases at J, with 6 bases between. This CDR3 region has 12 residues. The receptor was derived from a man aged 25-45 years in good health and CMV-seropositive. This chain links TRBV7-9 with TRBJ2-7; D not resolved. The specimen sequenced was PBMCs. The CDR3 DNA reads as TGTGCCAGCAGCTTAGCTGTGGGCGAGCAGTACGTC. Translating it yields CASSLAVGEQYV.